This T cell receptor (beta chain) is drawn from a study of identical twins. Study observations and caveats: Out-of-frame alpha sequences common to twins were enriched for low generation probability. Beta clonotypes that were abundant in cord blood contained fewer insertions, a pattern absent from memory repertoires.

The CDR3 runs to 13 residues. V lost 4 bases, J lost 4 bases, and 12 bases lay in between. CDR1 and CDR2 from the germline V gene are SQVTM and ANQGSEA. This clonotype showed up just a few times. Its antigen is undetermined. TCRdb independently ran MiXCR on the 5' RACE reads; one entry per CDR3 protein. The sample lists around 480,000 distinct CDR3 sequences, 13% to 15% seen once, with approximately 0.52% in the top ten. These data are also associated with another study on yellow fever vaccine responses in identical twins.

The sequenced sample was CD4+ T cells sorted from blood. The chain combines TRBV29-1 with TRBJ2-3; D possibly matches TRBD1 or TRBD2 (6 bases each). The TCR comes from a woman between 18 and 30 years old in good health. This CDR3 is CSVVGGAPDTQYF. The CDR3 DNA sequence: TGCAGCGTTGTCGGGGGCGCACCAGATACGCAGTATTTT.